These T cell receptor beta chains were read from a single sample in a study of T cell clonotyping in hematopoietic cell transplantation. The protocol was immunoSEQ multiplex PCR, while the TCRdb copy is restricted to in-frame clones and leaves out a portion. The sample lists roughly 15,000 clones; about nine tenths were seen once. The sample consisted of peripheral blood mononuclear cells. The receptors come from a man aged 50 or older in good health. Some clones in this sample may be carry-over from other donors' samples. Both conserved end residues are part of each CDR3. Fields, in order: J gene, D gene, V gene, clone size, CDR3 length, CDR3 protein, CDR3 DNA. D genes are given only for firm matches. Clone size is stated in some rows and not others, as once, few, many or a class when expanded.

j_gene: TRBJ1-1
d_gene: TRBD1
v_gene: TRBV6-5
abundance: NA
len: 14
CDR3aa: CASKGPTGGTEAFF
CDR3nt: TGTGCCAGCAAAGGTCCCACAGGGGGCACTGAAGCTTTCTTT

j_gene: TRBJ1-4
d_gene: NA
v_gene: TRBV14
abundance: NA
len: 12
CDR3aa: CASSQGLEKLFF
CDR3nt: TGTGCCAGCAGCCAGGGGCTGGAAAAACTGTTTTTT

j_gene: TRBJ1-6
d_gene: TRBD1
v_gene: TRBV28
abundance: once
len: 16
CDR3aa: CASSARTGGFNSPLHF
CDR3nt: TGTGCCAGCAGTGCCCGGACAGGGGGCTTTAATTCACCCCTCCACTTT

j_gene: TRBJ2-5
d_gene: NA
v_gene: TRBV2
abundance: NA
len: 11
CDR3aa: CASSRQETQYF
CDR3nt: TGTGCCAGCAGTCGCCAAGAGACCCAGTACTTC

j_gene: TRBJ1-2
d_gene: NA
v_gene: TRBV9
abundance: NA
len: 12
CDR3aa: CASSHGDYGYTF
CDR3nt: TGTGCCAGCAGCCACGGCGATTATGGCTACACCTTC

j_gene: TRBJ2-3
d_gene: TRBD1
v_gene: TRBV5-1
abundance: NA
len: 14
CDR3aa: CASSWTGSTDTQYF
CDR3nt: TGCGCCAGCAGCTGGACAGGTAGCACAGATACGCAGTATTTT

j_gene: TRBJ1-1
d_gene: TRBD1
v_gene: TRBV5-1
abundance: NA
len: 15
CDR3aa: CASSKRQGDNTEAFF
CDR3nt: TGCGCCAGCAGCAAGCGACAGGGGGACAACACTGAAGCTTTCTTT

j_gene: TRBJ2-7
d_gene: NA
v_gene: TRBV7-2
abundance: once
len: 15
CDR3aa: CASSSKTAGSYEQYF
CDR3nt: TGTGCCAGCAGCTCAAAAACCGCCGGGTCTTACGAGCAGTACTTC

j_gene: TRBJ1-5
d_gene: NA
v_gene: TRBV25-1
abundance: NA
len: 16
CDR3aa: CASSEYRDRNNQPQHF
CDR3nt: TGTGCCAGCAGTGAATATCGTGACAGGAACAATCAGCCCCAGCATTTT

j_gene: TRBJ1-5
d_gene: NA
v_gene: TRBV7-9
abundance: NA
len: 13
CDR3aa: CASSLQGVAPQHF
CDR3nt: TGTGCCAGCAGCTTACAGGGCGTGGCGCCCCAGCATTTT

j_gene: TRBJ2-2
d_gene: NA
v_gene: TRBV27
abundance: NA
len: 16
CDR3aa: CASSLLVEINTGELFF
CDR3nt: TGTGCCAGCAGCCTTCTGGTAGAGATTAACACCGGGGAGCTGTTTTTT

j_gene: TRBJ2-7
d_gene: NA
v_gene: TRBV11-2
abundance: NA
len: 12
CDR3aa: CASSPRWGEQYF
CDR3nt: TGTGCCAGCAGCCCCAGATGGGGGGAGCAGTACTTC

j_gene: TRBJ2-2
d_gene: NA
v_gene: TRBV7-3
abundance: NA
len: 13
CDR3aa: CASSLTGTGELFF
CDR3nt: TGTGCCAGCAGCTTAACGGGCACCGGGGAGCTGTTTTTT

j_gene: TRBJ1-1
d_gene: NA
v_gene: TRBV5-4
abundance: NA
len: 13
CDR3aa: CASSLEQNTEAFF
CDR3nt: TGTGCCAGCAGCTTGGAGCAGAACACTGAAGCTTTCTTT

j_gene: TRBJ1-2
d_gene: NA
v_gene: TRBV9
abundance: NA
len: 15
CDR3aa: CASSGPQGTNYGYTF
CDR3nt: TGTGCCAGCAGCGGACCTCAGGGAACTAACTATGGCTACACCTTC

j_gene: TRBJ2-7
d_gene: TRBD2
v_gene: TRBV28
abundance: NA
len: 14
CDR3aa: CASSFLRGVYEQYF
CDR3nt: TGTGCCAGCAGTTTTTTGCGGGGGGTCTACGAGCAGTACTTC